What follows describes a single T cell receptor (beta chain). Its antigen is as yet unknown. The data derive from a study of pediatric ulcerative colitis. Study-wide points: Ulcerative colitis patients shared more blood-rectal clones than controls. Repertoires came from total lymphocyte DNA, not specific subsets. Rectal repertoires separated controls, mild-moderate and acute severe colitis.

TCRdb's table, derived via immunoSEQ multiplex PCR, lists solely in-frame clones and lacks some. The sample records about 15,000 clones, about 90% being singletons. The CDR3 runs 15 residues. Germline-derived CDR1 and CDR2 are SGHTS and YDEGEE. The V gene lost 3 bases and the J gene lost 4 bases, with 16 bases spanning the gap. Sequencing was done on a sample of blood. This TCR derives from a boy aged 5-17 years with moderate ulcerative colitis. The chain combines TRBV5-8 with TRBJ1-2; the D gene is possibly TRBD1 (6 bases). The CDR3 here is CASSYLPGGSYGYTF. The CDR3 nucleotides read TGTGCCAGCAGCTACCTGCCGGGGGGCAGCTATGGCTACACCTTC.